Detailed here is one T cell receptor (beta chain). Antigen unknown. Attached unique molecular identifiers marked individual cDNA molecules. Via MiXCR, TCRdb re-called the 5' RACE reads, giving one row per CDR3 protein. There are tens of thousands of distinct CDR3 sequences in the sample; around 11% occur only once, and roughly 2.5% lies in the top ten. The sample comes from a study of early T cells in non-severe SARS-CoV-2 infection. The overall study: Sequencing input comprised bulk RNA from unsorted whole blood; chain pairing was not available. The study's findings and limits: VDJdb-based annotation leaned toward anti-spike CD8 responses and missed private and CD4 specificities.

This CDR3 spans 14 amino acids. With 6 bases removed from V and 4 bases from J, the gap between germline ends came to 17 bases. Germline CDR1 SQVTM, CDR2 ANQGSEA. This sample comprised whole blood, obtained at baseline. This TCR was sampled from an adult who was a healthcare worker with PCR-confirmed SARS-CoV-2 infection or an uninfected control (not recorded which). The chain is built from TRBV29-1 and TRBJ2-3; TRBD1 might be the D (5 bases). CDR3 sequence (DNA): TGCAGCGTACCAGGGCAGACGATATCAGATACGCAGTATTTT. Translating gives CSVPGQTISDTQYF.